The 8 T cell receptor beta chains reported below all come from one sample, sequenced in a study of OX40 agonist ivuxolimab in advanced cancers. Only in-frame clones appear in the TCRdb table, and some are missing; sequencing was by immunoSEQ multiplex PCR. The repertoire consists of roughly 48,000 clones, with less than 85% occurring once and the leading ten covering around 1.1%. Source: CD4+ or CD8+ T cells sorted from blood, taken in a trial of the OX40 agonist ivuxolimab. The receptor source for this set is an adult with an advanced solid tumor such as melanoma, head and neck, liver or kidney cancer.

This chain's CDR3 is CASGLGRSPGDDQYF. The CDR3 DNA is TGTGCTAGTGGTTTAGGACGTTCGCCGGGGGATGACCAGTACTTC. The chain uses TRBV12-5 and TRBJ2-5; possibly TRBD2 for D (6 bases). The germline V and J ends were trimmed by 3 bases and 10 bases, with 21 bases remaining between them. The CDR3 runs to 15 residues. Looked up from germline, CDR1 is LGHNT and CDR2 is FRNRAP.

This sequence joins TRBV29-1 and TRBJ1-5, with 8 bases identical to TRBD1. Germline CDR1 reads SQVTM; CDR2 reads ANQGSEA. There are 14 residues in the CDR3. V dropped 6 bases and J dropped 0; count of bases not matched to a gene: 4. This CDR3 reads CSVAGQGSNQPQHF. DNA of the CDR3: TGCAGCGTGGCCGGACAGGGTAGCAATCAGCCCCAGCATTTT.

The rearrangement uses TRBV9 and TRBJ2-5; TRBD1 or TRBD2 may be the D gene (5 bases each). The CDR3 is made up of 14 amino acids. V lost 3 bases to trimming and J lost 5 bases, with 14 bases between them. In germline, CDR1 is SGDLS, CDR2 YYNGEE. In DNA form, the CDR3 reads TGTGCCAGCAGCGCGAGAGGGGATGAGGAGACCCAGTACTTC. Its protein product is CASSARGDEETQYF.

This chain joins TRBV6-5 and TRBJ2-4; 7 positions agree with TRBD1. Germline CDR1 is MNHEY and CDR2 is SVGAGI. V gave up 7 bases and J gave up 9 bases; unmatched junction bases: 9. This CDR3 is built from 13 residues. The CDR3 coding sequence is TGTGCCAGCACTAACCCGACAGGGTCCATTCAGTACTTC. Translated, it gives CASTNPTGSIQYF.

This clone has only a few counts. The rearrangement uses TRBV2 and TRBJ2-2, with TRBD2 identical over 10 bases. Germline loops: CDR1 SNHLY, CDR2 FYNNEI. Unmatched junction bases numbered 7, after V lost 7 bases and J lost 8 bases. The CDR3 length is 14 residues. The CDR3 here is CASMASGSVGELFF. CDR3 bases: TGTGCCAGCATGGCTAGCGGGAGTGTAGGGGAGCTGTTTTTT.

The V and J genes are TRBV5-5 and TRBJ1-6; a weak D match, TRBD1 (6 bases). Germline loops: CDR1 SGHKS, CDR2 YYEKEE (reference sequence). The CDR3 contains 14 residues. V was cut by 1 base and J by 10 bases, with 12 bases left in between. DNA of the CDR3: TGTGCCAGCAGCTTGTGGAACAGGGAGTCACCCCTCCACTTT. Translating it yields CASSLWNRESPLHF.

The V gene is TRBV7-8, the J gene TRBJ2-7; 11 bases are shared with TRBD1. The CDR3 consists of 16 residues. Germline V gives CDR1 SGHVS, CDR2 FQNEAQ. After removal of 5 bases from V and 4 bases from J, the junction contained 10 bases not matched to a gene. In DNA form, the CDR3 reads TGTGCCAGCAGCCTAAGGGACAGGGGGTCAACGTACGAGCAGTACTTC. Its protein product is CASSLRDRGSTYEQYF.

The genes are TRBV5-1 and TRBJ2-5; D is tentatively TRBD1 or TRBD2 (5 bases each). CDR3 length: 14 amino acids. CDR1 SGHRS and CDR2 YFSETQ come from the germline V gene. Trimming removed 0 bases from V and 0 bases from J, with 6 bases in between. This CDR3 is CASSLGGDQETQYF. The CDR3 bases are TGCGCCAGCAGCTTGGGAGGGGACCAAGAGACCCAGTACTTC.